The text below deals with one TCR beta chain. Its target antigen remains unknown. Base qualities are not at hand, and no much larger clone is one base apart. These data come from a study of T cell responses to AZD1222 COVID-19 vaccine (TCRdb year 2021). Broadly, across the study: Because spike-specific TCR depth and breadth did not differ between the two schedules, AZD1222 recipients who got a second dose at roughly 4 weeks were pooled with those who got a second dose at roughly 12 weeks. TCR sequencing was performed for about 250 trial participants, of whom some 200 were given two doses of AZD1222 and 26 were given two doses of MenACWY control vaccine. Trial participants were enrolled into age subgroups of 18-55, 56-69 and 70-plus years, which contained 148, 28 and 57 TCR-sequenced participants, respectively. What the authors observed across the whole study: Spike-specific TCR breadth and depth rose significantly after two AZD1222 doses compared with day 0 and with MenACWY recipients. Because no day 14 peak-response samples were available, repertoires were characterized only after the peak T cell response. Conclusions about previously exposed vaccinees are limited, since just five to seven AZD1222 recipients were seropositive for SARS-CoV-2 at baseline. Most participants were white British and females outnumbered males, and the authors suggested that clonal diversity may have been underestimated. The whole spike protein was spanned by vaccine-associated CD4 TCRs, and dominant responses were seen in regions 160-218 and 743-854. Nearly half of unique spike-specific TCRs reportedly recognized epitopes outside regions mutated in the B.1.351 and B.1.1.7 variants. The 56-69-year group was small, and its depth increase did not reach significance, likely because of low power.

The CDR3 regions of human TCRbeta chains were subjected to immunosequencing. As for the original processing: Repertoire TCRs were matched against a reference library of SARS-CoV-2-specific TCRs generated with the MIRA antigen-specificity platform. Breadth was defined as the fraction of unique TCRs that were SARS-CoV-2-associated, and depth was defined as the fraction of total T cells that were SARS-CoV-2-associated. Using the MIRA data, every spike-specific TCR was mapped to the spike region that the TCR reacted to and assigned to either a CD4 or a CD8 class. Log10-transformed breadth and depth values were compared by one-way ANOVA with Sidak's multiple comparisons tests. TCRdb's version of the immuneACCESS table is confined to in-frame rearrangements and falls short of the full clone set. An unresolved V gene accounts for under half of the shortfall where checked; the remainder is of unknown origin. The V and J calls and clone size were taken over from that table, and D and trimming were inferred from the DNA. Within this sample are more than 90,000 clones, with 90% of them counted one time only. Under 1.5% of the sample goes to the ten largest clones.

Interpreted using the paper, the time point label stands for: baseline before first vaccination. Vaccinee samples were obtained from the UK trials COV001 and COV002, which included a single-blind randomized controlled phase 2/3 trial of AZD1222 (ChAdOx1 nCoV-19) in healthy adults. For TCRbeta chain sequencing, PBMC samples from trial participants were taken at day 0 and at day 28 after the second dose. The sequence was collected from an adult in good health. Specimen: peripheral blood, collected on day 0 of AZD1222 vaccination.

CDR3 loop: CASSPTRESPLHF. The nucleotide sequence is given as TGTGCCAGCAGCCCCACAAGGGAGTCACCCCTCCACTTT. Recombination linked TRBV14 to TRBJ1-6, with an unclear D gene assignment. The CDR1 and CDR2 encoded by the germline V gene are SGHDN and FVKESK. From the cysteine up to the phenylalanine, the CDR3 has a length of 13 residues. Here the CDR3 DNA is all that survives: 39 bases in frame from base 1. Trimming removed 4 bases from V and 10 bases from J, leaving 11 bases between the germline ends.